A selection of T cell receptor beta chains follows, all from one sample in a study of shared clonotypes between healthy human individuals. Sequencing used immunoSEQ multiplex PCR; TCRdb keeps in-frame clones, though not all of them. The table has 1,100,000 or so clones, about 80% seen once; the top ten hold approximately 0.5%. Material for sequencing was memory CD4+ T cells from PBMCs. These receptors were collected from a man aged 18 to 30 in good health. Some clones in this sample may be carry-over from other donors' samples. The CDR3 runs from the conserved cysteine through the conserved F or W. D genes are given only for firm matches. Not all rows give a size; the values are once, few, many and, for expanded clones, a class.

clone_size	v_call	d_call	j_call	cdr3_nt	cdr3_aa
NA	TRBV9	NA	TRBJ2-1	TGTGCCAGCAGCGTCCAGGAAGGGGAGCAGTTCTTC	CASSVQEGEQFF
NA	TRBV15	NA	TRBJ2-7	TGTGCCACCAGCAGATCTCCAACCTACGAGCAGTACTTC	CATSRSPTYEQYF
few	TRBV5-4	TRBD1	TRBJ1-2	TGTGCCAGCAGTCCCGACAGGGGGCAATATGGCTACACCTTC	CASSPDRGQYGYTF
NA	TRBV5-1	NA	TRBJ2-7	TGCGCCAGCAGCCCCTCGACACTCTCCTACGAGCAGTACTTC	CASSPSTLSYEQYF
once	TRBV19	NA	TRBJ2-7	TGTGCCAGTACCAATCGAGGGGCGGACGAGCAGTACTTC	CASTNRGADEQYF
NA	TRBV7-3	NA	TRBJ2-7	TGTGCCAACCGACAGAACTCCTACGAGCAGTACTTC	CANRQNSYEQYF
NA	TRBV5-1	NA	TRBJ2-2	TGCGCCAGCAGCCCGACTGGGACGAACACCGGGGAGCTGTTTTTT	CASSPTGTNTGELFF
NA	TRBV18	TRBD1	TRBJ1-2	TGTGCCAGCTCATTACGCCGGGACAGGGAGGGCGGCGGCTACACCTTC	CASSLRRDREGGGYTF
NA	TRBV7-2	NA	TRBJ2-1	TGTGCCAGCTCGGCGGGACGCGCCTACAATGAGCAGTTCTTC	CASSAGRAYNEQFF
NA	TRBV7-2	TRBD2	TRBJ2-3	TGTGCCAGCAGCCGCTGGACTAGCGGGGACACAGATACGCAGTATTTT	CASSRWTSGDTDTQYF
NA	TRBV28	NA	TRBJ1-1	TGTGCCAGCAGTGCCGGTGGGGGGAACACTGAAGCTTTCTTT	CASSAGGGNTEAFF